A selection of T cell receptor beta chains follows, all from one sample in a study of blood T cell repertoires in COVID-19. The repertoire was sequenced with immunoSEQ multiplex PCR; TCRdb's copy has only in-frame clones and lacks some. The sample has 95,000 to 150,000 clones, less than 85% seen once. The sample comprised peripheral blood. The origin of the receptors is a human donor with acute or convalescent COVID-19. The donor label of this sample is uncertain. CDR3s include the opening cysteine and the closing phenylalanine or tryptophan. A D gene is named only where the DNA matches it firmly. The size field is filled for only some rows; it gives once, few, many or a size class.

v_call,clone_size,d_call,j_call,cdr3_aa,cdr3_nt
TRBV6-1,.,TRBD1,TRBJ1-4,CASSEAYGTGNEKLFF,TGTGCCAGCAGTGAAGCGTACGGGACAGGGAATGAAAAACTGTTTTTT
TRBV2,few,.,TRBJ1-5,CASSGGRVTNQPQHF,TGTGCCAGCAGTGGGGGCAGGGTGACCAATCAGCCCCAGCATTTT
TRBV14,once,.,TRBJ2-1,CASSDFLSSYNEQFF,TGTGCCAGCAGTGATTTTCTTAGCTCCTACAATGAGCAGTTCTTC
TRBV6-1,.,.,TRBJ1-2,CASSEWQFYGYTF,TGTGCCAGCAGTGAGTGGCAGTTCTATGGCTACACCTTC
TRBV7-2,.,TRBD1,TRBJ2-1,CASSLEGTGPYNEQFF,TGTGCCAGCAGCCTAGAGGGGACAGGGCCATACAATGAGCAGTTCTTC
TRBV7-2,.,.,TRBJ1-4,CASSRTGLANEKLFF,TGTGCCAGCAGCCGTACAGGGCTCGCTAATGAAAAACTGTTTTTT
TRBV10-2,.,.,TRBJ1-1,CASSETSTEAFF,TGCGCCAGCAGTGAGACGAGCACTGAAGCTTTCTTT
TRBV10-3,.,.,TRBJ1-1,CAISDSAGNTEAFF,TGTGCCATCAGTGATTCCGCCGGGAACACTGAAGCTTTCTTT
TRBV2,.,.,TRBJ1-1,CASSPWGVGNTEAFF,TGTGCCAGCAGTCCCTGGGGGGTGGGTAACACTGAAGCTTTCTTT
TRBV29-1,.,.,TRBJ1-5,CSVKTGNQPQHF,TGCAGCGTCAAGACAGGCAATCAGCCCCAGCATTTT
TRBV29-1,.,TRBD2,TRBJ2-3,CSVEDARGGTDTQYF,TGCAGCGTTGAAGATGCTCGGGGGGGCACAGATACGCAGTATTTT
TRBV9,.,.,TRBJ2-7,CASGGAGLDEQYF,TGTGCCAGCGGGGGGGCAGGGCTCGACGAGCAGTACTTC
TRBV11-2,.,.,TRBJ2-5,CASSSFRGPDGTQYF,TGTGCCAGCAGCTCATTCAGGGGCCCGGACGGGACCCAGTACTTC
TRBV2,.,.,TRBJ1-5,CASSERVLRQPQHF,TGTGCCAGCAGTGAGCGGGTTTTAAGGCAGCCCCAGCATTTT
TRBV3-1/TRBV3-2,.,.,TRBJ1-2,CASSQDPGRNYGYTF,TGTGCCAGCAGCCAAGATCCGGGGAGAAACTATGGCTACACCTTC
TRBV10-3,once,.,TRBJ1-1,CAISEAQGGPEAFF,TGTGCCATCAGTGAGGCACAGGGCGGTCCTGAAGCTTTCTTT
TRBV6-1,few,TRBD1,TRBJ1-5,CASSDRDRVGNQPQHF,TGTGCCAGCAGTGACCGGGACAGGGTTGGAAATCAGCCCCAGCATTTT
TRBV6-6,many,.,TRBJ1-2,CASSYPGGAYGYTF,TGTGCCAGCAGTTACCCGGGGGGGGCCTATGGCTACACCTTC
TRBV19,.,TRBD1,TRBJ1-2,CASSPGTGGIYGYTF,TGTGCCAGTAGTCCAGGGACAGGGGGGATCTATGGCTACACCTTC
TRBV15,.,TRBD2,TRBJ2-1,CATSSLQTSGGAGEQFF,TGTGCCACCAGCAGCCTCCAGACTAGCGGGGGGGCCGGTGAGCAGTTCTTC
TRBV2,few,TRBD1,TRBJ1-1,CASIKDRGHGEAFF,TGTGCCAGCATCAAGGACAGGGGGCATGGTGAAGCTTTCTTT
TRBV10-2,.,TRBD1,TRBJ2-7,CASSRDRGYEQYF,TGCGCCAGCAGCCGGGACAGGGGGTACGAGCAGTACTTC
TRBV2,.,TRBD1,TRBJ1-2,CASLGTGGVTGYTF,TGTGCCAGCTTAGGGACAGGGGGCGTCACTGGCTACACCTTC
TRBV10-2,.,TRBD2,TRBJ2-5,CASRGVVTSGQETQYF,TGCGCCAGCAGGGGGGTAGTGACTAGCGGGCAAGAGACCCAGTACTTC
TRBV5-8,.,.,TRBJ1-1,CASSLYGSMNTEAFF,TGTGCCAGCAGCTTGTATGGCTCCATGAACACTGAAGCTTTCTTT
TRBV13,.,TRBD1,TRBJ1-2,CASSNRGGYTF,TGTGCCAGCAGCAACAGGGGAGGCTACACCTTC
TRBV15,.,TRBD1,TRBJ1-1,CATSSRTGSHTEAFF,TGTGCCACCAGCAGCCGGACAGGGTCACACACTGAAGCTTTCTTT